The 15 T cell receptor beta chains below come from one sample, sequenced in a study of sequential checkpoint blockade in melanoma (dated by TCRdb to between 2019 and 2020). Taken with the paper, the label for treatment or condition translates to: randomized to nivolumab then ipilimumab (arm A) or the reverse (arm B). The library was built by means of the immunoSEQ multiplex PCR assay. TCRdb provides this immuneACCESS table in a form limited to in-frame rearrangements. Some clones are lacking; in checked studies, under half of them reflect an unresolved V gene, and why the rest are absent is not known. This sample has about 170 clones in its table, and roughly a fifth of those were observed once. The ten most abundant clones make up roughly 12% of the sample. The material sequenced was tumor tissue (inferred from file names), taken from a patient given nivolumab and ipilimumab in sequence. Receptors originate from a human donor with melanoma.

V usage is TRBV19 and J usage is TRBJ2-3; TRBD2 is a possible D gene (6 bases). Germline V gene lookup returns CDR1 LNHDA and CDR2 SQIVND (reference sequence). The CDR3 totals 13 residues. V shed 3 bases and J shed 5 bases, with 9 bases lying between them. The chain's CDR3 is CASSMTRKDTQYF. CDR3 nucleotides: TGTGCCAGTAGTATGACTAGGAAAGATACGCAGTATTTT.

By share, this clone ranks as large (0.1 to 1%). The chain carries TRBV11-3 and TRBJ1-6, with D possibly TRBD1 on 6 matching bases. The V gene lost 4 bases and the J gene lost 7 bases, with 11 bases spanning the gap. Germline CDR1 is SGHNT and CDR2 is YENEEA. The CDR3 consists of 14 residues. The CDR3: CASSSSGANSPLHF. CDR3 DNA: TGTGCCAGCAGCTCTTCAGGGGCCAATTCACCCCTCCACTTT.

By sample share, this clone is large. The chain couples TRBV11-3 to TRBJ2-7, with D perhaps assigned TRBD1 or TRBD2 (5 bases each). Germline V gene lookup returns CDR1 SGHNT and CDR2 YENEEA. Trimming removed 3 bases at V and 3 bases at J, with 12 bases between. The CDR3 runs to 14 residues. CDR3: CASSLRGTDYEQYF. CDR3 nucleotides: TGTGCCAGCAGCTTGCGAGGGACGGACTACGAGCAGTACTTC.

This clone is labeled large (0.1 to 1%). V is TRBV11-3 and J is TRBJ2-1, with TRBD1 identical over 9 bases. Trimming at V came to 3 bases and at J to 6 bases, leaving 6 bases not matched to a gene. Germline assignment: CDR1 SGHNT and CDR2 YENEEA. This CDR3 contains 15 residues. CDR3 protein: CASSLGGQGSNEQFF. The CDR3, as DNA: TGTGCCAGCAGCTTGGGAGGACAGGGGAGCAATGAGCAGTTCTTC.

By share, this clone counts as large. The chain combines TRBV6-8 with TRBJ2-1; 11 bases line up with TRBD2. The CDR3 contains 15 residues. The germline V gene encodes CDR1 MNHGY and CDR2 SAAAGT. V shed 10 bases and J 5 bases; nucleotides not matched to a gene: 10. CDR3 loop: CAIRNGLAGHNEQFF. The CDR3 coding sequence is TGTGCCATCAGAAACGGACTAGCGGGCCACAATGAGCAGTTCTTC.

This rearrangement joins TRBV28 to TRBJ1-1; D is possibly TRBD1 (6 bases). The CDR3 has 17 amino acids. Germline assignment: CDR1 MDHEN and CDR2 SYDVKM. V gave up 5 bases and J gave up 1 base, with 20 bases separating them. This chain's CDR3 is CASSPPADSGENTEAFF. Written as DNA, the CDR3 is TGTGCCAGCAGTCCCCCGGCGGACAGTGGGGAGAACACTGAAGCTTTCTTT.

By sample fraction, this clone is hyperexpanded. The chain carries TRBV11-3 and TRBJ2-2; 7 bases are a match to TRBD1. The CDR3 runs to 15 residues. V lost 2 bases to trimming and J lost 3 bases; unmatched junction nucleotides: 3. The V gene's germline CDR1 is SGHNT and CDR2 YENEEA. CDR3 sequence (DNA): TGTGCCAGCAGCTTACGAGACAGGGACACCGGGGAGCTGTTTTTT. The encoded protein is CASSLRDRDTGELFF.

The V call is TRBV9, the J call TRBJ2-5; the match to TRBD2 covers 14 bases. The germline CDR1 and CDR2 sequences are SGDLS and YYNGEE. This CDR3 spans 20 amino acids. V was clipped by 3 bases and J by 2 bases; unmatched bases: 15. For the CDR3, the DNA is TGTGCCAGCAGCGGGGGAGGATGGGGACTAGCGGGAGAAGGGCAAGAGACCCAGTACTTC. Its translation is CASSGGGWGLAGEGQETQYF. Together with reference TRBV9 and TRBJ2-5, the CDR3 gives the full variable domain: DSGVTQTPKHLITATGQRVTLRCSPRSGDLSVYWYQQSLDQGLQFLIQYYNGEERAKGNILERFSAQQFPDLHSELNLSSLELGDSALYFCASSGGGWGLAGEGQETQYFGPGTRLLVL.

This rearrangement joins TRBV18 to TRBJ2-7, with D possibly being TRBD1 (5 bases). This CDR3 has 12 amino acids. In germline, CDR1 is KGHSH, CDR2 LQKENI. Trimming left V 4 bases short and J 6 bases short, with 10 bases between. CDR3 bases: TGTGCCAGCTCACTAGGACAATCCGAGCAGTACTTC. It translates to CASSLGQSEQYF.

This clone counts as large (0.1 to 1%). The gene calls are TRBV11-3 and TRBJ1-5; a weak D match, TRBD1 (5 bases). Germline V gene lookup returns CDR1 SGHNT and CDR2 YENEEA. The CDR3 contains 14 residues. Trimming removed 1 base at V and 4 bases at J, with 8 bases between. This chain's CDR3 is CASSLGGGNQPQHF. The CDR3 bases are TGTGCCAGCAGCTTAGGTGGGGGAAATCAGCCCCAGCATTTT.

The chain combines TRBV6-8 with TRBJ2-7; TRBD2 matches at 10 bases. Germline V gives CDR1 MNHGY, CDR2 SAAAGT. The V gene end was trimmed by 6 bases and the J gene end by 4 bases; junction bases not matched to a gene: 24. CDR3 length: 20 residues. The CDR3 spells CASSEQGLVRLAGVRYEQYF. The DNA of the CDR3 is TGTGCCAGCAGCGAACAGGGACTGGTTCGGCTAGCGGGAGTTCGGTACGAGCAGTACTTC.

This clone was detected only once. This chain links TRBV19 with TRBJ2-5; D gene ambiguous. V lost 5 bases to trimming and J lost 2 bases, with 9 bases between them. The germline V gene has CDR1 LNHDA and CDR2 SQIVND (reference sequence). The length of the CDR3 is 13 residues. CDR3 DNA: TGTGCCAGTAGTGGGTGGATTCAAGAGACCCAGTACTTC. Translation: CASSGWIQETQYF.

By proportion, this clone is large. The CDR3 DNA reads TGTGCCAGCAGCTTATGGGCGGGGTTTGGAAACACCATATATTTT. Its protein product is CASSLWAGFGNTIYF. The V and J genes are TRBV11-3 and TRBJ1-3; D unresolved. The ends were cut back, 2 bases at V and 3 bases at J, with 11 bases in the middle. The CDR3 totals 15 residues. Germline CDR1 and CDR2: SGHNT and YENEEA.

This sequence joins TRBV10-2 and TRBJ2-5; no clear D gene. Per germline, CDR1 WSHSY and CDR2 SAAADI. CDR3 length: 14 residues. Trimming took off 2 bases at V and 2 bases at J, with 9 bases between the two ends. The CDR3 loop is CASSELLTQETQYF. CDR3 DNA sequence: TGCGCCAGCAGTGAGCTCCTAACACAAGAGACCCAGTACTTC.

This clone was found a few times. The J gene is TRBJ2-1, the V gene TRBV10-2, with TRBD1 matching 8 bases. After removal of 2 bases from V and 5 bases from J, the junction contained 2 bases not matched to a gene. Germline loops: CDR1 WSHSY, CDR2 SAAADI. The CDR3 has 14 amino acids. The CDR3 protein is CASSEAGQDNEQFF. The CDR3 nucleotides are TGCGCCAGCAGTGAGGCGGGACAGGACAATGAGCAGTTCTTC.